The source of this T cell receptor (beta chain) is a study of T cell responses to AZD1222 COVID-19 vaccine. The study's findings and limits: Clonal diversity was possibly underestimated; the donors were predominantly white British and more often female. The span of vaccine-associated CD4 TCRs extended across spike, with dominance at 160-218 and 743-854. Repertoire sampling happened only post peak T cell response. Among those given AZD1222, only six were seropositive at baseline.

V dropped 4 bases and J dropped 3; count of bases not matched to a gene: 12. The CDR3 has 17 residues. Germline V CDR1 and CDR2: SGHAT, FQNNGV. Of note for this clone: Its specificity is unknown.

The method was immunoSEQ multiplex PCR; TCRdb's version includes in-frame clones alone and lacks a portion of them. The sample lists approximately 180,000 clones; approximately 90% were seen once. The chain couples TRBV11-2 to TRBJ2-3, with 8 bases aligning to TRBD2. The receptor was derived from an adult who received the MenACWY meningococcal vaccine as a control. The sequencing used peripheral blood, collected 28 days after the second dose of the MenACWY control vaccine. The CDR3 reads CASSSVGGSGSTDTQYF. The CDR3 bases are TGTGCCAGCAGCTCTGTGGGGGGCAGCGGGAGTACAGATACGCAGTATTTT.